This T cell receptor beta chain derives from a study of spatial heterogeneity in lung cancer. All TCR cDNA molecules were individually tagged with a unique molecular identifier. Each CDR3 protein is one row after TCRdb ran MiXCR on the 5' RACE reads. This table holds nearly 25,000 distinct CDR3 sequences, roughly 10% found once. This clonotype is medium-sized in the sample. The antigen is unknown. The time point here: sample taken at primary tumor resection. The donors, around 71 patients with untreated early-stage non-small cell lung cancer, provided the samples. Whole RNA from tumor, nontumor lung or frozen PBMC was sequenced unsorted. General study points: One measure, the expanded intratumoral alpha and beta TCR count, tracked tumor mutation counts.

Germline V gene data show CDR1 as MNHEY and CDR2 as SMNVEV (reference sequence). Trimming removed 7 bases at V and 2 bases at J, with 12 bases between. This CDR3 is built from 15 residues. This receptor was identified in a male donor with early-stage non-small cell lung cancer. The chain recombines TRBV27 with TRBJ2-6; D assignment may be TRBD1 or TRBD2 (5 bases each). The specimen comprised lung tumor tissue, sampled at surgery. The CDR3 is CASTLLGAGANVLTF. As DNA, the CDR3 is TGTGCCAGCACCCTCCTGGGGGCTGGGGCCAACGTCCTGACTTTC.